The rows below give T cell receptor beta chains drawn from one sample of a study of T-cell reconstitution after alpha-beta-depleted transplantation in children. TCRdb passed the PCR reads through MiXCR, listing each CDR3 protein once. The data show just over 950,000 distinct CDR3 sequences, with roughly 29% seen just once and about 28% held by the top ten. The material sequenced was PBMCs, mostly from graft donor cells, taken 360 days after TCRalphabeta/CD19-depleted stem cell transplant. All receptors come from a boy younger than two who had a stem cell transplant for SCID, so the T cells may come from the graft donor. Both conserved end residues are part of each CDR3. D genes are given only for firm matches. Size is omitted from some rows. Given values are once, few, many or a class for expanded clones.

V	D	J	size	DNA	CDR3
TRBV7-9	NA	TRBJ2-2	NA	TGTGCCAGCGAGGTACTCGAGGCGAACACCGGGGAGCTGTTTTTT	CASEVLEANTGELFF
TRBV6-2/TRBV6-3	NA	TRBJ1-1	NA	TGTGCCAGCAGCCGAACCAACAGGGTAGCGGGTGAAGCTTTCTTT	CASSRTNRVAGEAFF
TRBV12-3/TRBV12-4	NA	TRBJ2-1	NA	TGTGCCAGCAGCTTGTGGCGCCCGGCCACCTACAATGAGCAGTTCTTC	CASSLWRPATYNEQFF
TRBV9	NA	TRBJ1-3	few	TGTGCCAGCAGCCCGAGGGGTACAAGCGTTGGAAACACCATATATTTT	CASSPRGTSVGNTIYF
TRBV29-1	TRBD1	TRBJ1-5	NA	TGCAGCGTGGAGACAGGGGGAGGTCAGCCCCAGCATTTT	CSVETGGGQPQHF
TRBV27	TRBD1	TRBJ1-1	NA	TGTGCCAGCACCCGACAGGGGAGAAACACTGAAGCTTTCTTT	CASTRQGRNTEAFF
TRBV29-1	NA	TRBJ2-3	many	TGCAGCGTTGACGGAGAGCTTGGGGTAACGCAGTATTTT	CSVDGELGVTQYF
TRBV12-3/TRBV12-4	TRBD2	TRBJ2-3	NA	TGTGCCAGCAGTTTGGGCGGGGGGGCCGCGTCAGATACGCAGTATTTT	CASSLGGGAASDTQYF
TRBV7-8	NA	TRBJ2-1	NA	TGTGCCAGCAGCTTAGACCCCTATGAGCAGTTCTTC	CASSLDPYEQFF
TRBV7-2	NA	TRBJ1-3	NA	TGTGCCAGCAGCTATTGGGACGGTGGAAACACCATATATTTT	CASSYWDGGNTIYF
TRBV7-3	NA	TRBJ1-6	few	TGTGCCAGCAGCTTAAAGGGGCTGAGTTCACCCCTCCACTTT	CASSLKGLSSPLHF
TRBV18	NA	TRBJ2-5	NA	TGTGCCAGCTCTCCCGTGGCTAGTCTGGGGACCCGGTACTTC	CASSPVASLGTRYF
TRBV5-1	NA	TRBJ2-1	NA	TGCGCCAGCAGCTCAAAGGGGGTGCCCTACAATGAGCAGTTCTTC	CASSSKGVPYNEQFF
TRBV29-1	NA	TRBJ2-3	NA	TGCAGCGTTGGTGGTTCGGGAGATACGCAGTATTTT	CSVGGSGDTQYF
TRBV28	NA	TRBJ2-5	NA	TGTGCCAGCAGTTTCCCCGAAGGCGCGGAGACCCAGTACTTC	CASSFPEGAETQYF
TRBV29-1	NA	TRBJ2-5	few	TGCAGCGTTGAAGAGGGGGAGACCCAGTACTTC	CSVEEGETQYF
TRBV5-1	NA	TRBJ2-2	few	TGCGCCAGCAGCTCCTCCGGGACACCGAACACCGGGGAGCTGTTTTTT	CASSSSGTPNTGELFF
TRBV12-3/TRBV12-4	TRBD1	TRBJ1-5	few	TGTGCCAGCAGCAAATCCCGGGACAGGGGTGGGAATCAGCCCCAGCATTTT	CASSKSRDRGGNQPQHF
TRBV4-2	NA	TRBJ2-7	NA	TGTGCCACTTCCCGGGACACGCCCTACGAGCAGTACTTC	CATSRDTPYEQYF
TRBV27	TRBD2	TRBJ2-7	few	TGTGCCAGCAGTTTATCCGGGGGGTTGTTTTACGAGCAGTACTTC	CASSLSGGLFYEQYF
TRBV4-1	NA	TRBJ1-3	few	TGCGCCAGCAGCCAAGAGGGTCCAGGATACTCTGGAAACACCATATATTTT	CASSQEGPGYSGNTIYF
TRBV5-1	TRBD1	TRBJ2-7	NA	TGCGCCAGCAGCTGGGGACAGGGTATTAACGAGCAGTACTTC	CASSWGQGINEQYF
TRBV20-1	NA	TRBJ1-5	NA	TGCAGTGCTAGATCCGACGGACGCAATCAGCCCCAGCATTTT	CSARSDGRNQPQHF
TRBV11-2	NA	TRBJ2-1	NA	TGTGCCAGCAGCTTAGTAGGGGGGCCCGGTAATGAGCAGTTCTTC	CASSLVGGPGNEQFF
TRBV5-1	TRBD1	TRBJ1-1	few	TGCGCCAGCAGCTTACAGGGGGCACCGAACACTGAAGCTTTCTTT	CASSLQGAPNTEAFF
TRBV2	TRBD1	TRBJ2-7	NA	TGTGCCAGCAGTCCGGACAGGGGTGACACCTACGAGCAGTACTTC	CASSPDRGDTYEQYF
TRBV28	TRBD1	TRBJ1-6	NA	TGTGCCAGCACCCCAGGGGGAGGGTTTTCACCCCTCCACTTT	CASTPGGGFSPLHF
TRBV27	TRBD1	TRBJ2-7	NA	TGTGCCAGCAGTTCGCCGACAGGGGGAAGCGAGCAGTACTTC	CASSSPTGGSEQYF
TRBV3-1	NA	TRBJ2-1	NA	TGTGCCAGCAGCCATTTCGTGTCTGCGGGACATCGGTACAATGAGCAGTTCTTC	CASSHFVSAGHRYNEQFF
TRBV20-1	TRBD2	TRBJ2-7	NA	TGCAGTGCTAGAGAATCGAGCGGGGGCTCCTACGAGCAGTACTTC	CSARESSGGSYEQYF
TRBV6-1	NA	TRBJ1-5	few	TGTGCCAGCAGTACAAGGTGGAGCAATCAGCCCCAGCATTTT	CASSTRWSNQPQHF
TRBV11-1	NA	TRBJ2-2	few	TGTGCCAGCAGCCATACCGGCAGGGGGGCCGGGGAGCTGTTTTTT	CASSHTGRGAGELFF
TRBV10-3	TRBD2	TRBJ2-7	few	TGTGCCATCAGTGAGTCTTCGACTAGCGGGTCCTACGAGCAGTACTTC	CAISESSTSGSYEQYF
TRBV6-4	NA	TRBJ2-7	NA	TGTGCCAGCAGTGAGGCAGTCCGGTCCTACGAGCAGTACTTC	CASSEAVRSYEQYF
TRBV18	TRBD1	TRBJ1-5	NA	TGTGCCAGCTCACCAAGATTGCACCGGGACAGGGCCAATCAGCCCCAGCATTTT	CASSPRLHRDRANQPQHF
TRBV28	NA	TRBJ2-3	NA	TGTGCCAGCACCCCCCTTGTGGCAGGGAGCACAGATACGCAGTATTTT	CASTPLVAGSTDTQYF